Below, 28 T cell receptor beta chains from the same sample are listed, as sequenced in a study of cytomegalovirus exposure and HLA in healthy donors. PCR employed 60 Vbeta and 13 Jbeta primers. Sequencing used immunoSEQ multiplex PCR; TCRdb keeps in-frame clones, though not all of them. The table includes 170,000 or so clones, around 80% detected once. Material: PBMCs. The origin of the receptors is a middle-aged woman in good health and CMV-seronegative.

In DNA form, the CDR3 reads TGTGCCAGTACGGGACTTCAGGCCGGGGAGCTGTTTTTT. It encodes CASTGLQAGELFF. The chain joins TRBV2 to TRBJ2-2; weak D call: TRBD2 (6 bases). Germline CDR1 is SNHLY and CDR2 is FYNNEI. With 9 bases removed from V and 6 bases from J, the gap between germline ends came to 14 bases. The CDR3 spans 13 residues.

About this clone: In the same sample, other DNA sequences code for this CDR3. The gene calls are TRBV2 and TRBJ2-2, with TRBD2 matching 10 bases. Germline assignment: CDR1 SNHLY and CDR2 FYNNEI. The ends lost 2 bases at V and 2 bases at J; junction bases unmatched: 8. The CDR3 totals 18 residues. CDR3 DNA: TGTGCCAGCAGTGAATGGGGCTCTAGCGGGGGAAACACCGGGGAGCTGTTTTTT. Protein sequence: CASSEWGSSGGNTGELFF.

V is TRBV6-5 and J is TRBJ1-3; D ambiguous. V dropped 0 bases and J dropped 0 bases, with 9 bases sitting between them. Germline V CDR1 and CDR2: MNHEY, SVGAGI. The CDR3 is made up of 16 amino acids. CDR3 in amino acids: CASSYSRPSSGNTIYF. CDR3 DNA sequence: TGTGCCAGCAGTTACTCGAGGCCGAGCTCTGGAAACACCATATATTTT.

The J gene is TRBJ1-1, the V gene TRBV9, with TRBD1 matching 7 bases. With V trimmed by 2 bases and J by 5 bases, 6 bases remained unmatched. Germline loops: CDR1 SGDLS, CDR2 YYNGEE. The CDR3 contains 14 residues. The CDR3 spells CASSVKGAGTEAFF. The CDR3 DNA is TGTGCCAGCAGCGTGAAGGGGGCGGGGACTGAAGCTTTCTTT.

This clone has more than one count but fewer than ten. The rearrangement links TRBV5-1 to TRBJ1-2, with TRBD1 matching 8 bases. This CDR3 contains 14 residues. V lost 0 bases to trimming and J lost 6 bases; unmatched junction nucleotides: 4. CDR1 SGHRS and CDR2 YFSETQ come from the germline V gene. The CDR3 nucleotides are TGCGCCAGCAGCTTGGCGGGGACAGGTCATGGCTACACCTTC. This gives the protein CASSLAGTGHGYTF.

The genes are TRBV27 and TRBJ1-4; no clear D. The germline V gene has CDR1 MNHEY and CDR2 SMNVEV (reference sequence). The CDR3 contains 17 residues. V lost 6 bases to trimming and J lost 7 bases, with 24 bases between them. This CDR3 is CASSQARAGQDGEKLFF. CDR3 in DNA: TGTGCCAGCAGCCAAGCGAGGGCAGGTCAGGACGGTGAAAAACTGTTTTTT.

The chain uses TRBV5-6 and TRBJ2-5; 16 bases fit TRBD2. This CDR3 contains 18 residues. Per germline, CDR1 SGHDT and CDR2 YYEEEE. The V and J ends lost 4 bases and 3 bases, in that order; junction bases with no gene match: 9. The CDR3 region has the DNA TGTGCCAGCAGCATACCGAGGGGACTAGCGGGAGGGGAAGAGACCCAGTACTTC. Its protein is CASSIPRGLAGGEETQYF.

The rearrangement links TRBV21-1 to TRBJ2-2; the table's D call, TRBD1, was not checked against the DNA. TRBV21-1 is labeled a pseudogene. The CDR3 covers 20 residues. In DNA form, the CDR3 reads TGTGCCAGCAGCCCCAAACGAGACAGGGAACCCAACCCGAACACCGGGGAGCTGTTTTTT. Residues: CASSPKRDREPNPNTGELFF.

The chain employs TRBV5-1 and TRBJ1-4; D perhaps matches TRBD1 (6 bases). V gave up 4 bases and J gave up 0 bases, with 13 bases separating them. Germline V CDR1 and CDR2: SGHRS, YFSETQ. The CDR3 covers 16 residues. Here the CDR3 reads CASSPGQFPTNEKLFF. CDR3 bases: TGCGCCAGCAGCCCCGGACAGTTCCCAACTAATGAAAAACTGTTTTTT.

This clone was detected only once. The chain has TRBV7-8 and TRBJ1-3; D is undetermined. The CDR3 loop spans 16 amino acids. Deletions cut 5 bases from V and 0 bases from J, with 14 bases between. In germline, CDR1 is SGHVS, CDR2 FQNEAQ. CDR3 loop: CASSTRHKSSGNTIYF. In DNA, the CDR3 is TGTGCCAGCAGCACCCGACATAAATCCTCTGGAAACACCATATATTTT.

This sequence joins TRBV5-1 and TRBJ2-1; D might be TRBD1 (6 bases). Trimming took off 4 bases at V and 0 bases at J, with 11 bases between the two ends. The germline V gene has CDR1 SGHRS and CDR2 YFSETQ. The CDR3 sequence is 15 residues long. The CDR3 coding sequence is TGCGCCAGCAGCCCCGACAGGAGCTCCTACAATGAGCAGTTCTTC. Its translation: CASSPDRSSYNEQFF.

The chain employs TRBV7-3 and TRBJ2-1; D is unclear. This CDR3 contains 15 residues. Trimming cost V 5 bases and J 0 bases, with 11 bases left between them. The germline V gene encodes CDR1 SGHTA and CDR2 FQGTGA. This chain's CDR3 is CASSPISSSYNEQFF. Here the CDR3 DNA reads TGTGCCAGCAGCCCCATTTCTAGCTCCTACAATGAGCAGTTCTTC.

The CDR3 nucleotides are TGCGCCAGCAGCCAAGATCTGGAGACTAGCGGGGGGTACCTACGGGAGCAGTACTTC. Translated, it gives CASSQDLETSGGYLREQYF. The chain links TRBV4-1 to TRBJ2-5; 13 positions match TRBD2. After removal of 0 bases from V and 11 bases from J, the junction contained 18 bases not matched to a gene. Germline V gives CDR1 MGHRA, CDR2 YSYEKL. The CDR3 runs 19 residues.

The gene calls are TRBV15 and TRBJ2-1, with a tentative D call TRBD2 (6 bases). The CDR3 has 13 amino acids. Trimming removed 2 bases at V and 10 bases at J, with 12 bases between. The germline V gene encodes CDR1 LNHNV and CDR2 YYDKDF (reference sequence). The CDR3 nucleotides are TGTGCCACCAGCAGAAGCCCCGGGAGAGAGCAGTTCTTC. This gives the protein CATSRSPGREQFF.

The sample holds a few counts of this clone. The V and J genes are TRBV28 and TRBJ1-2; the match to TRBD1 covers 7 bases. The CDR3 covers 15 residues. Germline-derived CDR1 and CDR2 are MDHEN and SYDVKM. After removal of 5 bases from V and 3 bases from J, the junction contained 9 bases not matched to a gene. The CDR3 loop is CASSVRQGHDYGYTF. The CDR3 region has the DNA TGTGCCAGCAGTGTCAGACAGGGACATGACTATGGCTACACCTTC.

This clone was seen only once. V gene TRBV19 combines with J gene TRBJ2-5; TRBD1 is a possible D gene (6 bases). Germline V gene sequence: CDR1 LNHDA, CDR2 SQIVND (reference sequence). This CDR3 comprises 14 residues. With 5 bases removed from V and 2 bases from J, the gap between germline ends came to 12 bases. The CDR3, as DNA: TGTGCCAGTAGTGTGGCAGGGGTGCAAGAGACCCAGTACTTC. Its translation: CASSVAGVQETQYF.

With regard to this clone: One junction end disagrees with the germline gene, perhaps due to a read error. The chain links TRBV7-9 to TRBJ1-3, with D possibly TRBD1 on 6 matching bases. Germline V gene data show CDR1 as SEHNR and CDR2 as FQNEAQ (reference sequence). The CDR3 length is 17 residues. The CDR3 DNA follows: TGTTCCAGCAGCTCGGGAACCGGGACACCAGCGGGAAACACCATATATTTT. Amino acid sequence: CSSSSGTGTPAGNTIYF.

In nucleotides, the CDR3 is TGTGCCAGTAGTATAGTGGGGGGGAGCTCCTACAATGAGCAGTTCTTC. Its translation is CASSIVGGSSYNEQFF. This rearrangement joins TRBV19 to TRBJ2-1; 7 nucleotides match TRBD2. This CDR3 has 16 amino acids. With 1 base clipped from V and 0 bases from J, the junction kept 3 bases outside the gene matches. The germline V gene encodes CDR1 LNHDA and CDR2 SQIVND (reference sequence).

This clone was seen just once. The chain is built from TRBV9 and TRBJ1-2, with D unclear. The CDR3 loop spans 15 amino acids. Germline V gives CDR1 SGDLS, CDR2 YYNGEE. Trimming stripped 0 bases from V and 4 bases from J, with 13 bases between. The CDR3 loop reads CASSVDHSLGYGYTF. The CDR3, as DNA: TGTGCCAGCAGCGTAGATCACAGCCTTGGCTATGGCTACACCTTC.

This chain connects TRBV25-1 to TRBJ2-7; 7 bases match TRBD2. This CDR3 is built from 14 residues. J lost 6 bases, V lost 4 bases, and 9 bases had no gene match. Germline V gene lookup returns CDR1 MGHDK and CDR2 SYGVNS. The chain's CDR3 is CASSGAGYGSEQYF. CDR3 DNA sequence: TGTGCCAGCAGTGGAGCGGGGTACGGGAGCGAGCAGTACTTC.

This clone was observed a handful of times. This sample includes further DNA sequences coding for the same CDR3. The gene calls are TRBV5-1 and TRBJ2-7; D gene ambiguous. The CDR3 is 13 amino acids. Germline CDR1 reads SGHRS; CDR2 reads YFSETQ. V was pared by 0 bases and J by 0 bases, with 4 bases between. The CDR3 DNA follows: TGCGCCAGCAGCTTGGGGAGCTCCTACGAGCAGTACTTC. This sequence encodes CASSLGSSYEQYF.

The chain joins TRBV9 to TRBJ1-3; D possibly corresponds to TRBD1 (6 bases). The length of the CDR3 is 18 residues. Germline V lookup: CDR1 SGDLS, CDR2 YYNGEE. V was trimmed by 0 bases and J by 7 bases, leaving 23 bases between them. The CDR3, as DNA: TGTGCCAGCAGCGTAGGAGGGTTTGGGGGCCTGGGACGGAACACCATATATTTT. Translation: CASSVGGFGGLGRNTIYF.

The chain employs TRBV23-1 and TRBJ2-2; maybe TRBD1 (5 bases). TRBV23-1 has ORF status, its function being uncertain. The CDR3 spans 19 residues. The V gene lost 0 bases and the J gene lost 0 bases, with 17 bases spanning the gap. The CDR3 nucleotides are TGCGCCAGCAGTCAATCCCAGACAGTGTCCCCCGCGAACACCGGGGAGCTGTTTTTT. This gives the protein CASSQSQTVSPANTGELFF.

The gene calls are TRBV2 and TRBJ1-1; 7 bases are shared with TRBD1. The germline CDR1 and CDR2 sequences are SNHLY and FYNNEI. The CDR3 totals 14 residues. Trimming cost V 4 bases and J 4 bases; bases outside gene matches: 6. This chain's CDR3 is CASSGAGGGTEAFF. The CDR3 DNA follows: TGTGCCAGCAGTGGGGCAGGGGGAGGCACTGAAGCTTTCTTT. Looking up the rest from reference TRBV2 and TRBJ1-1 gives the full variable domain: EPEVTQTPSHQVTQMGQEVILRCVPISNHLYFYWYRQILGQKVEFLVSFYNNEISEKSEIFDDQFSVERPDGSNFTLKIRSTKLEDSAMYFCASSGAGGGTEAFFGQGTRLTVV.

V usage is TRBV27 and J usage is TRBJ2-7; TRBD1 agrees at 9 bases. The J segment lost 1 base and the V segment lost 2 bases, leaving 0 bases of the junction unmatched. This CDR3 is 14 amino acids long. Looked up from germline, CDR1 is MNHEY and CDR2 is SMNVEV (reference sequence). CDR3: CASSLGTGSYEQYF. Here the CDR3 DNA reads TGTGCCAGCAGTTTAGGGACAGGGTCCTACGAGCAGTACTTC.

The chain is built from TRBV7-3 and TRBJ2-2, with 7 bases fitting TRBD1. Germline-derived CDR1 and CDR2 are SGHTA and FQGTGA. V lost 4 bases and J lost 7; bases outside the gene matches: 9. The CDR3 is 15 residues long. The CDR3 DNA follows: TGTGCCAGCAGCTCTACGGACAGGTGGGACGGGGAGCTGTTTTTT. Translated, it gives CASSSTDRWDGELFF.

The sample holds one count of this clone. The V gene is TRBV19, the J gene TRBJ2-1, with 11 bases aligning to TRBD2. Trimming removed 5 bases from V and 8 bases from J; junction bases left unmatched: 8. Germline CDR1 LNHDA, CDR2 SQIVND (reference sequence). The CDR3 runs to 15 residues. CDR3 region: CASSPTSGSYDEQFF. For the CDR3, the DNA is TGTGCCAGTAGTCCAACTAGCGGGAGTTACGATGAGCAGTTCTTC.

This clone has a single count. The chain recombines TRBV6-6 with TRBJ1-1; TRBD1 is a possible D gene (6 bases). V lost 6 bases and J 8 bases, leaving 22 bases between the germline ends. The germline gives CDR1 MNHNY, CDR2 SVGAGI (reference sequence). The CDR3 runs 15 residues. In DNA, the CDR3 is TGTGCCAGCAGCTTCGCCTCTCCAGGGGCGCCGGAAGCTTTCTTT. Its protein is CASSFASPGAPEAFF.